Following are 2 T cell receptor beta chains from one sample sequenced in a study of OX40 agonist ivuxolimab in advanced cancers. Clones were sequenced by immunoSEQ multiplex PCR, and TCRdb holds only the in-frame ones, with some missing. The table shows tens of thousands of clones, with 84% occurring only once. Sample: CD4+ or CD8+ T cells sorted from blood, taken in a trial of the OX40 agonist ivuxolimab. These receptors originate from an adult with an advanced solid tumor such as melanoma, head and neck, liver or kidney cancer.

The chain employs TRBV6-6 and TRBJ1-1, with 8 bases aligning to TRBD1. This CDR3 has 14 residues. Germline loops: CDR1 MNHNY, CDR2 SVGAGI (reference sequence). The ends lost 7 bases at V and 4 bases at J; junction bases unmatched: 8. The CDR3 nucleotides read TGTGCCAGCATCTTGACAGGGGATAGCACTGAAGCTTTCTTT. Translated, it gives CASILTGDSTEAFF.

The CDR3 nucleotides read TGTGCCAGCAGCTTAGAGGGTTCGAGGGGAAAACTGTTTTTT. Translating it yields CASSLEGSRGKLFF. The chain uses TRBV7-2 and TRBJ1-4; tentatively, D is TRBD1 (5 bases). The ends were cut back, 1 base at V and 10 bases at J, with 13 bases in the middle. The CDR3 length is 14 residues. The germline gives CDR1 SGHTA, CDR2 FQGNSA.